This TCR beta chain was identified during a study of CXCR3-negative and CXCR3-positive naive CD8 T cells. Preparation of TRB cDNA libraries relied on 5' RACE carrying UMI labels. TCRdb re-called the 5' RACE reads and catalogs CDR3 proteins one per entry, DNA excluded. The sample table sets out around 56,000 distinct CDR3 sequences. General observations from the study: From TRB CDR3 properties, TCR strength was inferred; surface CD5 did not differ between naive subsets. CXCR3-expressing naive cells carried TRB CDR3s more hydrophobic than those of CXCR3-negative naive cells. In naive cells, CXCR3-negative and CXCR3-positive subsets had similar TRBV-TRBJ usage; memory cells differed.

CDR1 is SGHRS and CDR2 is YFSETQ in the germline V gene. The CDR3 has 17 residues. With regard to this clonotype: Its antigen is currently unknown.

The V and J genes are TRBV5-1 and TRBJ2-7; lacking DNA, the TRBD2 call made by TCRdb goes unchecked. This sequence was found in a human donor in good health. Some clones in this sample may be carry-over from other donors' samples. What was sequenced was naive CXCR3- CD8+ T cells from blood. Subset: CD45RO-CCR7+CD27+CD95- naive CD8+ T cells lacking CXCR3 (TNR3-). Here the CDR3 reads CASSPSAGAGLNYEQYF.